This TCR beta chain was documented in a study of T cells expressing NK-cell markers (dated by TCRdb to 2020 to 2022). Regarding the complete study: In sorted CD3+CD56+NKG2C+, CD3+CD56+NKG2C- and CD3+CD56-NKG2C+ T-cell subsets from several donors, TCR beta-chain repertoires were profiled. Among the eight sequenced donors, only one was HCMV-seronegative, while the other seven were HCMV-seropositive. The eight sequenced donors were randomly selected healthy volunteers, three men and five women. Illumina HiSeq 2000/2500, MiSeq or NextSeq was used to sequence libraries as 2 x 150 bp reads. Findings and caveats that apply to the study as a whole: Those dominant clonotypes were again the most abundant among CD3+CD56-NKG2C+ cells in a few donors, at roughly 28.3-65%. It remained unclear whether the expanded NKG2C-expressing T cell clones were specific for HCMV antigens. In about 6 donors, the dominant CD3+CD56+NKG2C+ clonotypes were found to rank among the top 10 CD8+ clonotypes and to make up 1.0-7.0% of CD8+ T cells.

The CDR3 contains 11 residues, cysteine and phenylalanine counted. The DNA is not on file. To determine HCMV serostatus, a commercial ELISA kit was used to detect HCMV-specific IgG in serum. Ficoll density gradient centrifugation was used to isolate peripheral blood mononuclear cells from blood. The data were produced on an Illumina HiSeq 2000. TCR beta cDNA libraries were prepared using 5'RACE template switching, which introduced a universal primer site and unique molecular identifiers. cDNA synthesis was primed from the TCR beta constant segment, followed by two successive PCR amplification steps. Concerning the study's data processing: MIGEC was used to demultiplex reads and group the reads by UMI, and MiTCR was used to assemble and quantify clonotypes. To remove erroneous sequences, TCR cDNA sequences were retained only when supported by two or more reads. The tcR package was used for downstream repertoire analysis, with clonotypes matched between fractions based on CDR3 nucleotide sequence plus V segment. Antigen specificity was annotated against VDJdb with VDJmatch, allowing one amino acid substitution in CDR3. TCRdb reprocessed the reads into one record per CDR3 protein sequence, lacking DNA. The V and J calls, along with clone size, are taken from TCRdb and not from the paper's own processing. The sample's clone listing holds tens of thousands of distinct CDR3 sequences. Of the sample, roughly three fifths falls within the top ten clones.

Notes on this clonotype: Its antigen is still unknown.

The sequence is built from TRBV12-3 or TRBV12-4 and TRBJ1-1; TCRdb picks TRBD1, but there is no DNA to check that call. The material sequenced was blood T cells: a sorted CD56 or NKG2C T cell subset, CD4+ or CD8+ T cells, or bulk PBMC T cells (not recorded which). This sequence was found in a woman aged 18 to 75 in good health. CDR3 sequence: CASSSTWGAFF.